A single sample is the source of the 18 T cell receptor beta chains below, sequenced in a study of T cell repertoires in cytomegalovirus infection. TCRdb redid the calling of the reads with MiXCR, one entry per CDR3 protein. The profile shows hundreds of thousands of distinct CDR3 sequences, about a tenth of them singletons. Sequenced material: PBMCs. These receptors were collected from a human donor in good health (CMV status not recorded). Some clones in this sample may be carry-over from other donors' samples.

The J gene is TRBJ2-5, the V gene TRBV6-2 or TRBV6-3; D is unclear. V dropped 6 bases and J dropped 3 bases, with 14 bases sitting between them. Looked up from germline, CDR1 is MNHEY and CDR2 is SVGEGT. This CDR3 has 14 residues. This chain's CDR3 is CASRSTPLEETQYF. In DNA, the CDR3 is TGTGCCAGCAGATCGACACCCCTGGAAGAGACCCAGTACTTC.

The rearrangement links TRBV20-1 to TRBJ1-5; TRBD1 matches at 7 bases. This CDR3 contains 13 residues. CDR1 and CDR2 (germline): DFQATT, SNEGSKA (reference sequence). With 5 bases clipped from V and 6 bases from J, the junction kept 7 bases outside the gene matches. CDR3 residues: CSASTGVGQPQHF. For the CDR3, the DNA is TGCAGTGCTTCAACAGGGGTGGGTCAGCCCCAGCATTTT.

Ten or more counts support this clonotype. The chain is built from TRBV12-3 or TRBV12-4 and TRBJ1-2, with TRBD1 identical over 10 bases. J gave up 7 bases and V 3 bases, and 8 bases lay outside the gene matches. The length of the CDR3 is 15 residues. The CDR3, as DNA: TGTGCCAGCAGTTTTAGGACAGGGGGGAGAGGTGGCTACACCTTC. Translating it yields CASSFRTGGRGGYTF.

This clonotype was detected ten times or more. This sequence joins TRBV5-1 and TRBJ2-7; 7 bases map to TRBD2. This CDR3 has 16 amino acids. In germline, CDR1 is SGHRS, CDR2 YFSETQ. Trimming cost V 0 bases and J 0 bases; bases outside gene matches: 6. The chain's CDR3 is CASSLEPAGPSYEQYV. For the CDR3, the DNA is TGCGCCAGCAGCTTGGAACCAGCGGGGCCCTCCTACGAGCAGTACGTC.

Many counts were recorded for this clonotype. The chain links TRBV6-2 or TRBV6-3 to TRBJ2-6; D not certain. This CDR3 has 16 residues. V was cut by 6 bases and J by 0 bases, with 12 bases left in between. The germline CDR1 and CDR2 sequences are MNHEY and SVGEGT. CDR3 sequence (DNA): TGTGCCAGCAGCCAAATAACCATCTCTGGGGCCAACGTCCTGACTTTC. It codes for CASSQITISGANVLTF.

In its sample, this clonotype was seen many times. V and J are TRBV20-1 and TRBJ2-3; weak D call: TRBD1 (6 bases). CDR1 and CDR2 from the germline V gene are DFQATT and SNEGSKA (reference sequence). The CDR3 runs to 15 residues. V lost 3 bases to trimming and J lost 2 bases, with 15 bases between them. CDR3 sequence (DNA): TGCAGTGCTAGGGGGGCCGTGGTCCACACAGATACGCAGTATTTT. It encodes CSARGAVVHTDTQYF.

The sample holds a few counts of this clonotype. The V call is TRBV6-4, the J call TRBJ2-3; D may correspond to TRBD1 or TRBD2 (5 bases each). The length of the CDR3 is 12 residues. The ends were cut back, 2 bases at V and 8 bases at J, with 8 bases in the middle. Germline assignment: CDR1 MRHNA and CDR2 SNTAGT. Here the CDR3 DNA reads TGTGCCAGCAGTGACGGGGGATTTACGCAGTATTTT. It codes for CASSDGGFTQYF.

In this sample, this clonotype turned up many times. The chain links TRBV2 to TRBJ2-5; D is ambiguous. CDR3 size: 12 residues. Germline V gene lookup returns CDR1 SNHLY and CDR2 FYNNEI. Between the trimmed V and J ends, which lost 4 bases and 4 bases, there was a span of 7 bases. The CDR3 bases are TGTGCCAGCAGTGTTTCAGCAGAGACCCAGTACTTC. Translation gives CASSVSAETQYF.

The chain links TRBV25-1 to TRBJ2-7, with 9 bases fitting TRBD1. J lost 1 base, V lost 3 bases, and 10 bases had no gene match. Germline CDR1 is MGHDK and CDR2 is SYGVNS. This CDR3 comprises 17 residues. CDR3 DNA sequence: TGTGCCAGCAGTGAGAAAGAAGGACAGGGGACTTCCTACGAGCAGTACGTC. It translates to CASSEKEGQGTSYEQYV.

This clonotype was seen repeatedly, ten times or more. The chain recombines TRBV7-2 with TRBJ2-1; TRBD2 matches at 7 bases. CDR1 and CDR2 (germline): SGHTA, FQGNSA. The CDR3 sequence is 16 residues long. V trimming: 5 bases; J trimming: 9 bases; junction bases outside the gene matches: 16. CDR3 in amino acids: CASSPRRTRLAAEQFF. For the CDR3, the DNA is TGTGCCAGCAGCCCCCGGCGGACCCGACTAGCAGCTGAGCAGTTCTTC.

This clonotype has ten or more counts. V usage is TRBV4-2 and J usage is TRBJ1-1; D is unresolved. This CDR3 is 12 amino acids long. V lost 2 bases and J 4 bases, leaving 5 bases between the germline ends. In germline, CDR1 is LGHNA, CDR2 YNFKEQ. CDR3 DNA: TGTGCCAGCAGCCAAAAGGGCACTGAAGCTTTCTTT. This sequence encodes CASSQKGTEAFF.

A remark on this clonotype: Since a much larger clone is just one base distant, this may be a read error. The gene calls are TRBV29-1 and TRBJ2-1; 7 positions agree with TRBD2. Losses at the gene ends were 5 bases for V and 0 bases for J; bases not matched to a gene: 4. In germline, CDR1 is SQVTM, CDR2 ANQGSEA. This CDR3 is built from 14 residues. The CDR3 reads CSVSGVSSYNEQFF. The CDR3 DNA reads as TGCAGCGTTAGCGGGGTAAGCTCCTACAATGAGCAGTTCTTC.

This chain links TRBV3-1 with TRBJ2-1; D unresolved. Per germline, CDR1 LGHDT and CDR2 YNNKEL (reference sequence). This CDR3 has 12 residues. Deletions cut 1 base from V and 12 bases from J, with 10 bases between. CDR3 amino acids: CASSQVEFRQFF. Written as DNA, the CDR3 is TGTGCCAGCAGCCAAGTGGAGTTTCGGCAGTTCTTC.

This clonotype was counted many times. The chain combines TRBV18 with TRBJ2-1, with 9 bases identical to TRBD1. With V trimmed by 0 bases and J by 1 base, 4 bases remained unmatched. The CDR3 is 17 residues long. Germline assignment: CDR1 KGHSH and CDR2 LQKENI. In DNA, the CDR3 is TGTGCCAGCTCACCACCCGTCGGGACAGGGTCCTACAATGAGCAGTTCTTC. Its translation is CASSPPVGTGSYNEQFF.

This clonotype appeared many times. V gene TRBV7-9 combines with J gene TRBJ1-1; D possibly corresponds to TRBD1 (6 bases). The germline gives CDR1 SEHNR, CDR2 FQNEAQ (reference sequence). The CDR3 totals 13 residues. V lost 7 bases to trimming and J lost 4 bases, with 13 bases between them. This CDR3 reads CASTGGRSTEAFF. In DNA, the CDR3 is TGTGCCAGCACCGGGGGCCGGAGCACTGAAGCTTTCTTT.

This clonotype was seen a handful of times. The chain has TRBV7-9 and TRBJ2-2; 8 nucleotides match TRBD1. In germline, CDR1 is SEHNR, CDR2 FQNEAQ (reference sequence). The CDR3 runs 13 residues. V gave up 5 bases and J gave up 7 bases; unmatched junction bases: 3. CDR3 in amino acids: CASSPQGVGELFF. CDR3 in DNA: TGTGCCAGCAGCCCACAGGGGGTCGGGGAGCTGTTTTTT.

This clonotype was picked up many times. This sequence joins TRBV20-1 and TRBJ2-7; D tentatively fits TRBD1 or TRBD2 (5 bases each). V shed 4 bases and J shed 1 base, with 8 bases lying between them. Germline V gene data show CDR1 as DFQATT and CDR2 as SNEGSKA (reference sequence). The CDR3 has 12 residues. DNA of the CDR3: TGCAGTGCTATGGGGGAGTCCTACGAGCAGTACGTC. Translating it yields CSAMGESYEQYV.

This clonotype came up a few times. This rearrangement joins TRBV2 to TRBJ2-3; D possibly uses TRBD1 or TRBD2 (5 bases each). The CDR3 is 14 residues long. Germline-derived CDR1 and CDR2 are SNHLY and FYNNEI. Trimming removed 6 bases at V and 0 bases at J, with 10 bases between. Here the CDR3 DNA reads TGTGCCAGCAGACCCGAGGGGAGCACAGATACGCAGTATTTT. This sequence encodes CASRPEGSTDTQYF.